This entry features one T cell receptor beta chain sequence. This receptor's antigen is unknown. The input lacks base qualities; no much larger clone sits a single base away. TCRbeta CDR3 regions were amplified from genomic DNA using the immunoSEQ Assay, a bias-controlled multiplex PCR. As for the original processing: The number of nucleated cells in each sample was estimated from the amplification of reference gene primers within the assay. To quantify the absolute abundance of each unique TCRbeta CDR3 rearrangement, sequence reads were collapsed and filtered. For each sample, productive Simpson clonality was calculated as the square root of Simpson's diversity index over productive rearrangements. Not all clones reach the TCRdb copy of this immuneACCESS table, which keeps in-frame sequences only. Checked studies attribute under half of the gap to unresolved V genes and leave the rest unexplained. Clonal size and the V and J genes are those of that table, whereas D and trimming came from the DNA. The sample contains tens of thousands of clones, approximately 88% of them found a single time. The ten most abundant clones make up about 3% of the sample.

Each collaborating institution followed its own protocols to collect whole blood in K2EDTA tubes. Collaborator samples were shipped for TCRbeta analysis as frozen whole blood, isolated PBMCs, or DNA extracted from either sample type. This sample is part of a study of blood T cell repertoires in COVID-19 (dated by TCRdb to the early 2020s). About the full investigation: Samples covering the acute and convalescent phases of COVID-19 were provided by collaborators in the United States, Italy and Spain. The material from the prospective study consisted of cDNA or gDNA derived from T cells, B-cell-depleted T cells, or PBMCs. Deeply sampled blood TCRbeta repertoires from subjects exposed to, actively infected with, or recovered from COVID-19 were included in the dataset. A freely available public database, intended as a resource for researchers studying the immune response to SARS-CoV-2, is where the repertoires were released. The samples were drawn from the first 160 participants of the ongoing ImmuneRACE study and from over a thousand subjects provided by 6 global collaborators. Nearly every sample came with metadata listing a de-identified subject ID, COVID-19 status, age in years and sex. HLA class I and class II types, where available, came from metadata supplied by the sample provider rather than from assay-based typing. General findings and caveats noted by the study authors: Clinical and demographic metadata were provided uncurated, with the amount varying by source and participant.

V is clipped by 6 bases and J by 0 bases, and the sequence between their germline boundaries is 9 bases long. CDR1 and CDR2, looked up from the germline V gene, are SGHTA and FQGTGA. From the cysteine through the phenylalanine, the CDR3 covers 14 amino acids. CDR3 DNA only is kept here, 42 bases in frame from base 1. Recombination joined TRBV7-3 with TRBJ2-1; the best D guess is TRBD1, with 5 bases matching. The sample taken for sequencing was peripheral blood. The source is a human donor in a cohort sampled during active COVID-19. The CDR3 region has the sequence CASSRGGSYNEQFF. The bases are TGTGCCAGCAGTAGGGGCGGCTCCTACAATGAGCAGTTCTTC.